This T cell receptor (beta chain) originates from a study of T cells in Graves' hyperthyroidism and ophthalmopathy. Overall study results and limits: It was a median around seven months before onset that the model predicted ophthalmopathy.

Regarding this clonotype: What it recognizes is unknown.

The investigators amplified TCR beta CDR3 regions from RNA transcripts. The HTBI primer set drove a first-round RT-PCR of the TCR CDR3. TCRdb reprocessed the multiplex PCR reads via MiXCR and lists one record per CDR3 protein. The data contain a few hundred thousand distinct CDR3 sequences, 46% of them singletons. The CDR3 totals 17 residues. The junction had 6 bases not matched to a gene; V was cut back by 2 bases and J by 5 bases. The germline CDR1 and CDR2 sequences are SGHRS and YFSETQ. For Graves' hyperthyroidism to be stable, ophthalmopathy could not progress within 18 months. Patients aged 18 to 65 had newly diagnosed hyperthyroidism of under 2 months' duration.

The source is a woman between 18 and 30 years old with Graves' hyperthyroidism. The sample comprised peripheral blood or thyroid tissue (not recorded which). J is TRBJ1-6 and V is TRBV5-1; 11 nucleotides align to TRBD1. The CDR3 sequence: CASSLLGQGADNSPLHF. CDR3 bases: TGCGCCAGCAGCTTACTAGGACAGGGGGCCGATAATTCACCCCTCCACTTT.